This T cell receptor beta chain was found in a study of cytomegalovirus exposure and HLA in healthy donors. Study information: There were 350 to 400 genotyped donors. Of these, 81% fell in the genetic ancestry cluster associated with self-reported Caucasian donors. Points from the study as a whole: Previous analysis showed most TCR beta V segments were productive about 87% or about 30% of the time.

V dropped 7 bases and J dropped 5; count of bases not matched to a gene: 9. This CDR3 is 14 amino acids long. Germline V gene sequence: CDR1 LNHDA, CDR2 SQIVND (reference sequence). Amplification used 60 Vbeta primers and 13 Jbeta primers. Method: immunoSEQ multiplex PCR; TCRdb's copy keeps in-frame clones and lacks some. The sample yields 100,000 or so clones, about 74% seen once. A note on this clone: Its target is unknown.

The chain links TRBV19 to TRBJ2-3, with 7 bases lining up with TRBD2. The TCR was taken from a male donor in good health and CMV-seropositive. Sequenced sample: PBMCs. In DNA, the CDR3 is TGTGCCAGTAACAGAGGGAGGGCCGGAGATACGCAGTATTTT. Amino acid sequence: CASNRGRAGDTQYF.